This T cell receptor (beta chain) came from a study of blood T cell repertoires in COVID-19 (dated by TCRdb to the early 2020s). A note on the overall study: The collaborator samples originated in the United States, Italy and Spain and spanned the acute and convalescent phases of COVID-19. The prospective study material was composed of cDNA or gDNA derived from T cells, B-cell-depleted T cells, or PBMCs. The repertoires were released in a freely available public database intended as a resource for research on the immune response to SARS-CoV-2. Deeply sampled blood TCRbeta repertoires from subjects exposed to, actively infected with, or recovered from COVID-19 were included in the dataset. Samples were obtained from the ongoing ImmuneRACE study (first 160 participants) and from 950 to 1,500 subjects provided by 6 global collaborators. HLA class I and class II types, where available, came from metadata supplied by the sample provider rather than from assay-based typing. A de-identified subject ID, COVID-19 status, age in years and sex were almost always included in the sample metadata. General conclusions and limits of the study: How much clinical and demographic metadata was included differed by source and by participant, and the metadata was provided uncurated.

In Seattle, one collaborating source enrolled patients while the infection was active and tracked those patients longitudinally over the course of disease. Each collaborating institution followed its own protocols to collect whole blood in K2EDTA tubes. Collaborator samples were shipped for TCRbeta analysis as frozen whole blood, isolated PBMCs, or DNA extracted from either sample type. From the cysteine through the phenylalanine, the CDR3 covers 12 amino acids. Of all the DNA, just the CDR3 is kept, 36 bases in frame from base 1. Points on this clone: Its antigen is currently not known. A junction boundary mismatches the germline segment, possibly from a read error.

The immunoSEQ Assay, a bias-controlled multiplex PCR, was used to amplify TCRbeta CDR3 regions from genomic DNA. Regarding the original processing steps: The number of nucleated cells in each sample was estimated by amplification of reference gene primers within the assay. To quantify the absolute abundance of each unique TCRbeta CDR3 rearrangement, sequence reads were collapsed and filtered. Productive Simpson clonality was computed per sample as the square root of Simpson's diversity index over productive rearrangements. TCRdb took this table from immuneACCESS and kept in-frame rearrangements with V and J called. Such tables lack part of the clones; where checked against another copy, unresolved V genes explain under half of the gap, and the rest is unexplained. That table supplies the V and J calls and clone size; D and trimming were determined from the DNA. Present in this sample are fewer than 200,000 clones, approximately 87% of which were seen just once. The ten largest clones capture around 12% of the sample.

The sequencing input was peripheral blood. The receptor chain draws on TRBV12-3 or TRBV12-4 and TRBJ1-5; no D segment can be confidently identified. This TCR derives from a woman between 70 and 85 years old with COVID-19, enrolled during active disease. In nucleotides, the sequence is TGTGCCGGCAGTTTAAGCGATAGTCCCCAGCATTTT. It translates as CAGSLSDSPQHF.